This entry concerns a single T cell receptor beta chain. Its antigen is not yet known. Per-nucleotide qualities are absent, and no much larger clonotype sits a single base away. The germline V gene encodes CDR1 GTSNPN and CDR2 SVGIG (reference sequence). V and J lose 2 bases and 2 bases, and a span of 1 base separates them. From its cysteine to its phenylalanine, the CDR3 spans 11 amino acids. The CDR3 DNA has 33 bases and is translated from base 1. The CDR3 regions of human TCRbeta chains were analyzed by immunosequencing. The original pipeline was this. Repertoire TCRs were checked for matches against a reference library of SARS-CoV-2-specific TCRs that had been generated using the MIRA antigen-specificity platform. Breadth was defined as the fraction of unique TCRs that were SARS-CoV-2-associated, and depth was defined as the fraction of total T cells that were SARS-CoV-2-associated. Using the MIRA data, every spike-specific TCR was mapped to the spike region that the TCR reacted to and assigned to either a CD4 or a CD8 class. Log10-transformed breadth and depth values were compared by one-way ANOVA with Sidak's multiple comparisons tests. In TCRdb, the immuneACCESS table is reduced to in-frame sequences with V and J assigned. These tables do not hold every clone; where another copy was compared, an unresolved V gene accounts for under half, and the others remain unexplained. V, J and clone size are taken as reported in that table, and D and trimming were inferred from the DNA itself. Present in this sample are approximately 150,000 clones, 88% of which were seen just once. The ten largest account for 4% to 5.5% of the sample.

The sample is drawn from a study of T cell responses to AZD1222 COVID-19 vaccine (dated by TCRdb to the early 2020s). General notes on the study: TCR sequencing covered more than 230 trial participants: about 210 given two doses of AZD1222 and approximately 26 given two doses of MenACWY control vaccine. Enrollment into the trials was organized by age into subgroups of 18-55, 56-69 and 70-plus years, and those subgroups contained approximately 150, 30 and 60 TCR-sequenced participants, respectively.

Study-level results and caveats: Because no day 14 peak-response samples were available, repertoires were characterized only after the peak T cell response. In the small 56-69-year group, the increase in depth fell short of significance, most likely because of low power. After two AZD1222 doses, spike-specific TCR breadth and depth were significantly higher than at day 0 and than in MenACWY recipients. Participants were mostly white British and included more females than males, and it was suggested by the authors that clonal diversity may have been underestimated. Epitopes outside the regions mutated in the B.1.351 and B.1.1.7 variants were reportedly recognized by nearly half of the unique spike-specific TCRs. CD4 TCRs associated with the vaccine covered the entire spike protein, and the dominant responses were in regions 160-218 and 743-854. Only a handful of AZD1222 recipients were SARS-CoV-2 seropositive at baseline, limiting conclusions about previously exposed vaccinees.

The label giving this sample's time point can be read as: about 28 days (+/-7) after the second vaccine dose. AZD1222 recipients given second doses at about 4 weeks or at about 12 weeks were pooled, since spike-specific TCR depth and breadth were not found to differ between the two schedules. Vaccinee samples were obtained from the UK trials COV001 and COV002, which included a single-blind randomized controlled phase 2/3 trial of AZD1222 (ChAdOx1 nCoV-19) in healthy adults. For TCRbeta chain sequencing, PBMC samples from trial participants were taken at day 0 and at day 28 after the second dose. The material sequenced was peripheral blood, taken 28 days after the second AZD1222 dose. The receptor was derived from an adult who received the AZD1222 COVID-19 vaccine. The chain couples TRBV30 to TRBJ1-3, with the identity of the D gene unclear. The nucleotide sequence reads TGTGCCTGGAGTACTGGAAACACCATATATTTT. It translates to CAWSTGNTIYF.